This T cell receptor beta chain comes out of a study of response to subunit inactivated influenza vaccine. Note on this clonotype: Its antigen is currently unknown.

The germline CDR1 and CDR2 sequences are DFQATT and SNEGSKA (reference sequence). The CDR3 totals 14 residues. V dropped 2 bases and J dropped 7; count of bases not matched to a gene: 7. Study-level points and caveats: After each seasonal influenza vaccination, few new T cells are recruited, the authors suggested.

TCRdb called the RT-PCR reads again in MiXCR, with one record for every CDR3 protein. The repertoire holds some 640,000 distinct CDR3 sequences, with more than 11% as singletons. The sequencing used PBMCs from blood, collected about 14 days before vaccination. The chain uses TRBV20-1 and TRBJ2-7; TRBD1 matches at 11 bases. This TCR was recovered from a man aged 45-60 years who received an inactivated influenza vaccine. CDR3 sequence reads: CSARPGTGGREQYF. CDR3 DNA sequence: TGCAGTGCTAGACCTGGGACAGGGGGTCGGGAGCAGTACTTC.